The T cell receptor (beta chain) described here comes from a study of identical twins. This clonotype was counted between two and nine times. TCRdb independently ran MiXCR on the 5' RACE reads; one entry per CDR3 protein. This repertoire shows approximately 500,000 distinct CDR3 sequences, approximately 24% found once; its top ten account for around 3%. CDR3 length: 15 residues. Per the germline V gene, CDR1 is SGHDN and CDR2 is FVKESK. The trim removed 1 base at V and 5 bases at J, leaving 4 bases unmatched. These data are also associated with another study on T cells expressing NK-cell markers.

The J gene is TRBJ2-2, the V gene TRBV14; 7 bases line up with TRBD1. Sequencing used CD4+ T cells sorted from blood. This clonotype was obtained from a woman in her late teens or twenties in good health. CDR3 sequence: CASSQATGWTGELFF. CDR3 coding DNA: TGTGCCAGCAGCCAAGCGACAGGGTGGACCGGGGAGCTGTTTTTT.